Below are 27 T cell receptor beta chains sequenced from a single sample in a study of early T cells in non-severe SARS-CoV-2 infection. From the 5' RACE reads, TCRdb called clonotypes with MiXCR, one entry per CDR3 protein. The table records tens of thousands of distinct CDR3 sequences, 9.4% of them present only once. The input for sequencing was whole blood, taken at baseline. The source is an adult who was a healthcare worker with PCR-confirmed SARS-CoV-2 infection or an uninfected control (not recorded which).

This clonotype showed up just a few times. The chain recombines TRBV2 with TRBJ1-1; D not certain. This CDR3 has 13 amino acids. Germline CDR1 SNHLY, CDR2 FYNNEI. V was trimmed by 8 bases and J by 3 bases, leaving 13 bases between them. The CDR3 DNA follows: TGTGCCAGCGGACGGACGGGGTACACTGAAGCTTTCTTT. Translated: CASGRTGYTEAFF.

Ten or more counts support this clonotype. This sequence joins TRBV2 and TRBJ2-7, with D tentatively TRBD1 (6 bases). The CDR3 extends over 15 amino acids. Germline V gene sequence: CDR1 SNHLY, CDR2 FYNNEI. Trimming removed 8 bases at V and 2 bases at J, with 19 bases between. Here the CDR3 reads CASLLLAGATYEQYF. The CDR3 DNA is TGTGCCAGCTTACTTTTGGCAGGGGCCACCTACGAGCAGTACTTC.

The V gene is TRBV28, the J gene TRBJ1-4; D is unclear. The length of the CDR3 is 11 residues. V lost 10 bases and J 3 bases, leaving 6 bases between the germline ends. Germline V gene sequence: CDR1 MDHEN, CDR2 SYDVKM. CDR3 amino acids: CAIAANEKLFF. As DNA, the CDR3 is TGTGCCATTGCTGCTAATGAAAAACTGTTTTTT.

This clonotype was seen repeatedly, ten times or more. The rearrangement joins TRBV5-8 to TRBJ2-7; tentative D call: TRBD2 (5 bases). V was clipped by 3 bases and J by 2 bases, with 15 bases between them. The CDR3 is made up of 15 amino acids. The germline V gene encodes CDR1 SGHTS and CDR2 YDEGEE. CDR3 region: CASSYTSRGAYEQYF. The CDR3 DNA is TGTGCCAGCAGCTATACTAGTCGGGGAGCCTACGAGCAGTACTTC.

This clonotype was seen more than once but under ten times. V is TRBV20-1 and J is TRBJ2-7, with TRBD1 identical over 9 bases. There are 14 residues in the CDR3. Per germline, CDR1 DFQATT and CDR2 SNEGSKA (reference sequence). V was pared by 3 bases and J by 2 bases, with 5 bases of the junction left unmatched. The CDR3 here is CSARGQGATYEQYF. The CDR3 coding sequence is TGCAGTGCTAGGGGACAGGGTGCGACCTACGAGCAGTACTTC.

This clonotype appeared a few times. This rearrangement joins TRBV15 to TRBJ2-7; 10 nucleotides agree with TRBD2. CDR3 length: 17 amino acids. Looked up from germline, CDR1 is LNHNV and CDR2 is YYDKDF (reference sequence). With 0 bases clipped from V and 1 base from J, the junction kept 6 bases outside the gene matches. Here the CDR3 reads CATSRDTSGTLSYEQYF. The CDR3 DNA reads as TGTGCCACCAGCAGAGACACTAGCGGGACCCTATCCTACGAGCAGTACTTC. The variable domain in full, completed from reference TRBV15 and TRBJ2-7, reads DAMVIQNPRYQVTQFGKPVTLSCSQTLNHNVMYWYQQKSSQAPKLLFHYYDKDFNNEADTPDNFQSRRPNTSFCFLDIRSPGLGDTAMYLCATSRDTSGTLSYEQYFGPGTRLTVT.

The chain's CDR3 is CASRDSYPTEAFF. The CDR3 DNA reads as TGTGCCAGCAGGGACAGTTACCCCACTGAAGCTTTCTTT. The V gene is TRBV2, the J gene TRBJ1-1; possibly TRBD1 for D (6 bases). This CDR3 is built from 13 residues. Germline CDR1 reads SNHLY; CDR2 reads FYNNEI. V was pared by 6 bases and J by 4 bases, with 12 bases between.

This clonotype was seen a handful of times. The chain joins TRBV19 to TRBJ1-2; 10 positions match TRBD1. J gave up 3 bases and V 6 bases, and 10 bases lay outside the gene matches. Germline V gene sequence: CDR1 LNHDA, CDR2 SQIVND (reference sequence). The CDR3 consists of 16 residues. CDR3 coding DNA: TGTGCCAGTAGCAAAAACCGGGACAGGGGAGACTATGGCTACACCTTC. This translates into CASSKNRDRGDYGYTF. Looking up the rest from reference TRBV19 and TRBJ1-2 gives the full variable domain: DGGITQSPKYLFRKEGQNVTLSCEQNLNHDAMYWYRQDPGQGLRLIYYSQIVNDFQKGDIAEGYSVSREKKESFPLTVTSAQKNPTAFYLCASSKNRDRGDYGYTFGSGTRLTVV.

A few counts support this clonotype. The genes are TRBV7-9 and TRBJ1-5; the D is unclear. CDR1 SEHNR and CDR2 FQNEAQ come from the germline V gene (reference sequence). V was pared by 5 bases and J by 0 bases, with 5 bases between. CDR3 length: 13 amino acids. The CDR3 nucleotides are TGTGCCAGCAGCGTTTATAGCAATCAGCCCCAGCATTTT. It yields the protein CASSVYSNQPQHF.

Many counts were recorded for this clonotype. V and J are TRBV6-2 or TRBV6-3 and TRBJ2-6; 13 bases are a match to TRBD2. The J segment lost 2 bases and the V segment lost 4 bases, leaving 2 bases of the junction unmatched. The CDR3 has 17 residues. The germline gives CDR1 MNHEY, CDR2 SVGEGT. This CDR3 is CASSSGTSGAGANVLTF. The CDR3 nucleotides are TGTGCCAGCAGTTCCGGGACTAGCGGGGCTGGGGCCAACGTCCTGACTTTC.

This clonotype showed up many times. The V call is TRBV25-1, the J call TRBJ1-1; D unclear. The germline gives CDR1 MGHDK, CDR2 SYGVNS. The CDR3 runs 12 residues. Trimming pared 4 bases from V and 4 bases from J, leaving 7 bases between. CDR3 sequence (DNA): TGTGCCAGCAGTGGTGGGCTCACTGAAGCTTTCTTT. The encoded protein is CASSGGLTEAFF.

This clonotype was counted at least ten times. V usage is TRBV20-1 and J usage is TRBJ2-2; 7 bases fit TRBD1. The CDR3 runs to 16 residues. The ends lost 4 bases at V and 2 bases at J; junction bases unmatched: 10. The germline V gene encodes CDR1 DFQATT and CDR2 SNEGSKA (reference sequence). The CDR3 DNA is TGCAGTGCTAAAAAACGACAGGGATCAAACACCGGGGAGCTGTTTTTT. The encoded protein is CSAKKRQGSNTGELFF.

This clonotype was recorded at least ten times. This sequence joins TRBV18 and TRBJ1-1, with no clear D. V lost 0 bases and J 4 bases, leaving 12 bases between the germline ends. This CDR3 has 15 residues. In germline, CDR1 is KGHSH, CDR2 LQKENI. The CDR3 sequence: CASSPPGKGGTEAFF. CDR3 DNA: TGTGCCAGCTCACCACCGGGAAAGGGAGGCACTGAAGCTTTCTTT.

This clonotype has at least ten counts. The V gene is TRBV6-1, the J gene TRBJ1-1, with D perhaps TRBD1 (5 bases). Germline loops: CDR1 MNHNS, CDR2 SASEGT. Trimming removed 4 bases from V and 0 bases from J, with 9 bases in between. CDR3 length: 14 amino acids. The CDR3 sequence: CASSVGQLNTEAFF. DNA for the CDR3: TGTGCCAGCAGTGTAGGACAATTGAACACTGAAGCTTTCTTT.

This clonotype was recorded at least ten times. The chain couples TRBV2 to TRBJ1-4, with 7 bases lining up with TRBD1. Per the germline V gene, CDR1 is SNHLY and CDR2 is FYNNEI. The CDR3 is 16 residues long. The trim removed 7 bases at V and 0 bases at J, leaving 8 bases unmatched. DNA of the CDR3: TGTGCCAGCAACCGGGACAGAAAAGCAACTAATGAAAAACTGTTTTTT. This sequence encodes CASNRDRKATNEKLFF.

This clonotype has at least ten counts. The rearrangement uses TRBV6-6 and TRBJ1-5; D is undetermined. V was clipped by 7 bases and J by 1 base, with 5 bases between them. This CDR3 is 12 amino acids long. Germline loops: CDR1 MNHNY, CDR2 SVGAGI (reference sequence). The CDR3 loop reads CASMESNQPQHF. CDR3 nucleotide sequence: TGTGCCAGCATGGAGAGCAATCAGCCCCAGCATTTT.

This sequence joins TRBV27 and TRBJ1-2; no definite D call. CDR1 is MNHEY, CDR2 SMNVEV, per germline (reference sequence). CDR3 length: 14 amino acids. The germline V and J ends were trimmed by 0 bases and 4 bases, with 9 bases remaining between them. CDR3 nucleotide sequence: TGTGCCAGCAGTTTATCTAGCCCCAGCTATGGCTACACCTTC. Protein: CASSLSSPSYGYTF.

This clonotype was detected only a few times. The gene calls are TRBV7-9 and TRBJ1-2; TRBD1 matches at 9 bases. From germline, CDR1 is SEHNR and CDR2 FQNEAQ (reference sequence). V lost 2 bases and J lost 2; bases outside the gene matches: 3. This CDR3 spans 15 amino acids. This chain's CDR3 is CASSLSGQGNYGYTF. CDR3 coding DNA: TGTGCCAGCAGCTTATCGGGACAGGGCAACTATGGCTACACCTTC.

A few counts support this clonotype. This rearrangement joins TRBV7-2 to TRBJ2-1; D might be TRBD1 (5 bases). The CDR3 spans 15 residues. V was cut by 4 bases and J by 0 bases, with 10 bases left in between. The germline V gene has CDR1 SGHTA and CDR2 FQGNSA. The CDR3 is CASSWGGSSYNEQFF. The CDR3 bases are TGTGCCAGCAGCTGGGGCGGAAGCTCCTACAATGAGCAGTTCTTC.

This clonotype was recorded a few times. V and J are TRBV5-5 and TRBJ1-1, with 7 positions matching TRBD1. This CDR3 has 16 amino acids. Germline V gene sequence: CDR1 SGHKS, CDR2 YYEKEE (reference sequence). V was clipped by 5 bases and J by 2 bases; unmatched bases: 12. This CDR3 is CASRTSSQGTNTEAFF. The CDR3 DNA sequence: TGTGCCAGCAGAACCTCCTCACAGGGGACAAACACTGAAGCTTTCTTT.

V is TRBV2 and J is TRBJ2-7, with no clear D. This CDR3 has 12 residues. The germline gives CDR1 SNHLY, CDR2 FYNNEI. Trimming removed 8 bases at V and 1 base at J, with 9 bases between. CDR3 sequence: CASSTESYEQYF. Here the CDR3 DNA reads TGTGCCAGCTCAACGGAATCCTACGAGCAGTACTTC. The entire variable domain, with the rest obtained from reference TRBV2 and TRBJ2-7, is as follows: EPEVTQTPSHQVTQMGQEVILRCVPISNHLYFYWYRQILGQKVEFLVSFYNNEISEKSEIFDDQFSVERPDGSNFTLKIRSTKLEDSAMYFCASSTESYEQYFGPGTRLTVT.

The sample holds many counts of this clonotype. CDR3 DNA: TGCGCCAGCAGCTCCCGACAGAATACAGATACGCAGTATTTT. Its protein product is CASSSRQNTDTQYF. V and J are TRBV5-1 and TRBJ2-3, with a possible D match to TRBD1 (5 bases). The CDR3 contains 14 residues. V was trimmed by 3 bases and J by 3 bases, leaving 11 bases between them. Germline lookup yields CDR1 SGHRS and CDR2 YFSETQ.

The chain recombines TRBV20-1 with TRBJ1-1; 9 nucleotides agree with TRBD1. The trim removed 5 bases at V and 3 bases at J, leaving 7 bases unmatched. The CDR3 runs 14 residues. CDR1 is DFQATT, CDR2 SNEGSKA, per germline (reference sequence). The CDR3 sequence is CSARGQGGDTEAFF. CDR3 in DNA: TGCAGTGCTCGGGGACAGGGTGGCGACACTGAAGCTTTCTTT.

The chain recombines TRBV30 with TRBJ2-1, with a possible D match to TRBD1 (5 bases). Germline loops: CDR1 GTSNPN, CDR2 SVGIG (reference sequence). This CDR3 has 13 residues. Trimming pared 1 base from V and 6 bases from J, leaving 10 bases between. The CDR3: CAWSGGTGNEQFF. DNA of the CDR3: TGTGCCTGGAGTGGAGGAACAGGCAATGAGCAGTTCTTC.

This clonotype was counted at least ten times. This chain uses TRBV7-2 with TRBJ2-7; D possibly corresponds to TRBD1 (7 bases). CDR1 is SGHTA, CDR2 FQGNSA, per germline. This CDR3 has 14 residues. Trimming removed 1 base at V and 6 bases at J, with 13 bases between. Here the CDR3 reads CASSLGRGVCEQYF. CDR3 nucleotide sequence: TGTGCCAGCAGCTTAGGCAGGGGGGTATGCGAGCAGTACTTC.

The chain joins TRBV20-1 to TRBJ2-3; 11 bases fit TRBD2. J lost 11 bases, V lost 5 bases, and 12 bases had no gene match. CDR1 and CDR2 from the germline V gene are DFQATT and SNEGSKA (reference sequence). The CDR3 extends over 14 amino acids. CDR3 DNA: TGCAGTGCTGAACTAGCGGGGGCCCTCCAAAAGCAGTATTTT. Its translation: CSAELAGALQKQYF.

The V call is TRBV20-1, the J call TRBJ2-1; 9 positions match TRBD2. CDR1 is DFQATT and CDR2 is SNEGSKA in the germline V gene (reference sequence). Germline trimming cut 3 bases from V and 9 bases from J; bases unmatched to any gene: 9. The CDR3 totals 14 residues. The CDR3 bases are TGCAGTGCTAGCGCGGGAGGGTTTTCGGGTGAGCAGTTCTTC. Translated, it gives CSASAGGFSGEQFF.